This T cell receptor (beta chain) was identified in a study of blood T cell repertoires in COVID-19. Looking at the study overall: Whether acute or convalescent, the COVID-19 samples came from the United States, Italy and Spain. From T cells, B-cell-depleted T cells, or PBMCs came the material, which was cDNA or gDNA.

The authors' processing: Scientists estimated how many nucleated cells there were by amplifying reference gene primers. TCRdb keeps only in-frame clones here, not all; method: immunoSEQ multiplex PCR. D and trimming were read from the DNA, whereas the V and J calls and clone size are those reported in that table. The repertoire holds 250,000 to 300,000 clones, with about 88% as singletons. Germline values: CDR1 MNHEY, CDR2 SVGAGI. This CDR3 contains 12 residues. J was trimmed by 14 bases and V by 4 bases; bases with no gene match: 5. This TCR came from a young man with active or convalescent COVID-19. The rearrangement joins TRBV6-5 to TRBJ2-1; 10 nucleotides agree with TRBD1. Material for sequencing was peripheral blood. The CDR3 loop reads CASSSPGQGKFF. In DNA, the CDR3 is TGTGCCAGCAGTTCGCCGGGACAGGGGAAGTTCTTC.